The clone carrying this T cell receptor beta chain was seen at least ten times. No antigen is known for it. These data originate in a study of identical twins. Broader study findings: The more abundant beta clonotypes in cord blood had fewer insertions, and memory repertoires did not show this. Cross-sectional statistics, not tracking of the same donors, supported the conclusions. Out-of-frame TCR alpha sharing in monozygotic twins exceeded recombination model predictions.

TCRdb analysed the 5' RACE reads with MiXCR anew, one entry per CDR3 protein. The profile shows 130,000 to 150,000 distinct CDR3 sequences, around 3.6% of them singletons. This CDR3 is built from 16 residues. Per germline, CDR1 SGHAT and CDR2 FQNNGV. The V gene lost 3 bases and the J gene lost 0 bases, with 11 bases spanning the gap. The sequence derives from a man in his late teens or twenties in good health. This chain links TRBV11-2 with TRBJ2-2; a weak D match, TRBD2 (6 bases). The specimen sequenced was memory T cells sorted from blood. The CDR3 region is CASSFSGSTNTGELFF. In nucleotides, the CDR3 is TGTGCCAGCAGCTTTAGCGGTTCCACGAACACCGGGGAGCTGTTTTTT. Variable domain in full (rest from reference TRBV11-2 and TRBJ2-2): EAGVAQSPRYKIIEKRQSVAFWCNPISGHATLYWYQQILGQGPKLLIQFQNNGVVDDSQLPKDRFSAERLKGVDSTLKIQPAKLEDSAVYLCASSFSGSTNTGELFFGEGSRLTVL.